Listed below are T cell receptor beta chains from one sample, sequenced in a study of T cells after yellow fever vaccination. One entry per CDR3 protein, called by TCRdb with MiXCR from the 5' RACE reads. The table has around 30,000 distinct CDR3 sequences, more than 6.5% seen once. The sequencing used PBMCs, either bulk or a sorted T-cell subset (CD4+, CD8+, memory, or dextramer-sorted; not recorded which), collected on the day of the first yellow fever vaccination. The receptors here all came from a man aged 18 to 29 who received the YFV17D yellow fever vaccine. Each CDR3 is given without its conserved first and last residue.

length: 14; V: TRBV6-5; J: TRBJ1-2; CDR3: ASSYSGRGPDYGYT
length: 14; V: TRBV18; J: TRBJ2-5; CDR3: ASSPGLAGNQETQY
length: 13; V: TRBV11-2; J: TRBJ1-1; CDR3: ASSLDPGTTTEAF
length: 13; V: TRBV15; J: TRBJ1-1; CDR3: ATSREGSGNTEAF
length: 11; V: TRBV12-3/TRBV12-4; J: TRBJ2-1; CDR3: ASSPNIENEQF
length: 13; V: TRBV7-3; J: TRBJ2-2; CDR3: ASSLGGVNTGELF
length: 12; V: TRBV20-1; J: TRBJ2-1; CDR3: SARVWGPYNEQF
length: 13; V: TRBV10-3; J: TRBJ1-6; CDR3: AISEQGGRDSPLH
length: 13; V: TRBV10-3; J: TRBJ2-3; CDR3: AISESSFSTDTQY
length: 14; V: TRBV4-1; J: TRBJ1-4; CDR3: ASDNGGLTTNEKLF
length: 13; V: TRBV12-3/TRBV12-4; J: TRBJ2-5; CDR3: DSSLGQGGIETQY
length: 13; V: TRBV12-3/TRBV12-4; J: TRBJ2-3; CDR3: ASTMGGGELGTQY
length: 10; V: TRBV20-1; J: TRBJ1-2; CDR3: SARRDSYGYT
length: 13; V: TRBV5-4; J: TRBJ2-5; CDR3: ASSSTGQGMETQY
length: 11; V: TRBV6-4; J: TRBJ2-3; CDR3: ASSEGSTDTQY
length: 11; V: TRBV5-1; J: TRBJ2-3; CDR3: ASSVDSGDTQY
length: 13; V: TRBV5-1; J: TRBJ2-5; CDR3: ASRPGQGARETQY
length: 12; V: TRBV10-3; J: TRBJ2-7; CDR3: AIRPGTSSYEQY
length: 13; V: TRBV25-1; J: TRBJ1-1; CDR3: ASRRTGGGNTEAF
length: 12; V: TRBV12-3/TRBV12-4; J: TRBJ1-5; CDR3: ASGWAGGLQPQH
length: 12; V: TRBV7-6; J: TRBJ2-1; CDR3: ASGPLAGGFEQF
length: 13; V: TRBV6-2/TRBV6-3; J: TRBJ1-2; CDR3: ASSYSGQPQYGYT
length: 13; V: TRBV20-1; J: TRBJ2-1; CDR3: SVKTGTSSYNEQF
length: 12; V: TRBV4-1; J: TRBJ1-4; CDR3: ASSPGTGDEKLF
length: 13; V: TRBV12-3/TRBV12-4; J: TRBJ2-1; CDR3: ASSLTGGKHNEQF
length: 14; V: TRBV21-1; J: TRBJ2-1; CDR3: ASNEARGLVRDEQF
length: 12; V: TRBV12-3/TRBV12-4; J: TRBJ2-5; CDR3: ASSLETPQETQY
length: 12; V: TRBV6-5; J: TRBJ2-7; CDR3: ASSYGTGKYEQY
length: 12; V: TRBV12-3/TRBV12-4; J: TRBJ1-2; CDR3: ASSRDGVRDGYT
length: 15; V: TRBV13; J: TRBJ2-4; CDR3: ASSPGWLSIAKNIQY
length: 10; V: TRBV19; J: TRBJ2-1; CDR3: ASSLNRGAVF
length: 13; V: TRBV10-2; J: TRBJ2-5; CDR3: ASSDRDRGGETQY
length: 13; V: TRBV7-2; J: TRBJ2-1; CDR3: ASSQRGGFGNEQF
length: 13; V: TRBV7-6; J: TRBJ2-7; CDR3: ASSSWTGGGSEQY
length: 17; V: TRBV4-2; J: TRBJ2-5; CDR3: ASSQDGAAGGARRETQY
length: 11; V: TRBV7-2; J: TRBJ2-3; CDR3: ASSLQVTDTQY
length: 13; V: TRBV7-7; J: TRBJ1-5; CDR3: ASSSPTVPYQPQH